The 26 T cell receptor beta chains below come from one sample, sequenced in a study of T cells in Graves' hyperthyroidism and ophthalmopathy. The source material, RNA transcripts, was used to amplify TCR beta CDR3 regions. HTBI primers were the set used in a first-round RT-PCR of the TCR CDR3. TCRdb itself ran the multiplex PCR reads through MiXCR, one entry per CDR3 protein. Of about 690,000 distinct CDR3 sequences in the sample, 17% were seen once. The sample was blood. Receptors originate from a man in his fifties with Graves' hyperthyroidism.

This clonotype was seen a few times. The V gene is TRBV9, the J gene TRBJ2-5, with 8 positions matching TRBD2. The CDR3 has 14 amino acids. The V and J ends lost 0 bases and 5 bases, in that order; junction bases with no gene match: 3. Germline V CDR1 and CDR2: SGDLS, YYNGEE. CDR3 region: CASSVGLASETQYF. CDR3 DNA: TGTGCCAGCAGCGTAGGACTAGCGAGCGAGACCCAGTACTTC.

This clonotype appeared many times. V usage is TRBV12-3 or TRBV12-4 and J usage is TRBJ2-3, with TRBD1 matching 7 bases. The CDR3 extends over 14 amino acids. After removal of 6 bases from V and 1 base from J, the junction contained 4 bases not matched to a gene. This CDR3 reads CASRTGLGTDTQYF. CDR3 in DNA: TGTGCCAGCAGGACAGGGTTAGGCACAGATACGCAGTATTTT.

This clonotype was seen only a few times. The chain carries TRBV5-1 and TRBJ2-3; D possibly corresponds to TRBD1 (5 bases). The germline V gene encodes CDR1 SGHRS and CDR2 YFSETQ. The ends were cut back, 5 bases at V and 0 bases at J, with 13 bases in the middle. The CDR3 runs 15 residues. CDR3 nucleotide sequence: TGCGCCAGCAGGTCAGGGCTTTCTAGCACAGATACGCAGTATTTT. Protein sequence: CASRSGLSSTDTQYF.

This clonotype has a handful of counts. The chain combines TRBV28 with TRBJ1-4; D ambiguous. Germline values: CDR1 MDHEN, CDR2 SYDVKM. The CDR3 is 14 amino acids. V was trimmed by 6 bases and J by 4 bases, leaving 12 bases between them. Written as DNA, the CDR3 is TGTGCCAGCAGCCCCGAGACCTATAATGAAAAACTGTTTTTT. Its protein product is CASSPETYNEKLFF.

This sequence joins TRBV28 and TRBJ2-4; TRBD2 agrees at 11 bases. Germline CDR1 and CDR2: MDHEN and SYDVKM. The CDR3 extends over 19 amino acids. After removal of 1 base from V and 0 bases from J, the junction contained 8 bases not matched to a gene. CDR3 in amino acids: CASSLSPGLAVLAKNIQYF. The DNA for the CDR3 is TGTGCCAGCAGTTTATCCCCGGGACTAGCGGTCCTAGCCAAAAACATTCAGTACTTC.

This clonotype appeared many times. The V call is TRBV11-2, the J call TRBJ2-7; D perhaps matches TRBD2 (6 bases). The germline CDR1 and CDR2 sequences are SGHAT and FQNNGV. This CDR3 region has 15 residues. With 2 bases removed from V and 0 bases from J, the gap between germline ends came to 11 bases. Written as DNA, the CDR3 is TGTGCCAGCAGCTTAACGGCGGGAACCTCCTACGAGCAGTACTTC. As protein: CASSLTAGTSYEQYF.

With respect to this clonotype: This sequence may be a read error, since a much larger clone differs from it by one base. This chain links TRBV2 with TRBJ2-5; 13 bases map to TRBD2. J was trimmed by 5 bases and V by 6 bases; bases with no gene match: 6. The CDR3 contains 15 residues. Germline CDR1 is SNHLY and CDR2 is FYNNEI. The CDR3 nucleotides read TGTGCCAGCAGGCCCGAGACTAGCGGGGGGGAGACCCAGTACTTC. This translates into CASRPETSGGETQYF.

This clonotype was observed many times. The chain combines TRBV6-2 or TRBV6-3 with TRBJ2-7; 8 bases fit TRBD1. CDR3 size: 14 residues. Per the germline V gene, CDR1 is MNHEY and CDR2 is SVGEGT. The J segment lost 5 bases and the V segment lost 7 bases, leaving 10 bases of the junction unmatched. CDR3 loop: CASTPDRAFDEQYF. The CDR3 DNA is TGTGCCAGCACCCCGGACAGGGCGTTCGACGAGCAGTACTTC.

This clonotype was found many times. The V and J genes are TRBV29-1 and TRBJ2-1; TRBD2 matches at 8 bases. The CDR3 spans 13 residues. Germline V lookup: CDR1 SQVTM, CDR2 ANQGSEA. J gave up 6 bases and V 4 bases, and 5 bases lay outside the gene matches. The CDR3 DNA is TGCAGCGTTGTGGGCGGGAGGCTCAATGAGCAGTTCTTC. This gives the protein CSVVGGRLNEQFF.

The chain combines TRBV15 with TRBJ2-7, with a tentative D call TRBD2 (5 bases). The V gene lost 1 base and the J gene lost 7 bases, with 11 bases spanning the gap. The CDR3 spans 13 residues. The germline CDR1 and CDR2 sequences are LNHNV and YYDKDF (reference sequence). Here the CDR3 reads CATSRARGWEQYF. As DNA, the CDR3 is TGTGCCACCAGCAGAGCCCGAGGGTGGGAGCAGTACTTC. Full variable domain (remainder filled in from reference TRBV15 and TRBJ2-7): DAMVIQNPRYQVTQFGKPVTLSCSQTLNHNVMYWYQQKSSQAPKLLFHYYDKDFNNEADTPDNFQSRRPNTSFCFLDIRSPGLGDTAMYLCATSRARGWEQYFGPGTRLTVT.

This chain links TRBV29-1 with TRBJ2-3; 7 nucleotides match TRBD2. Unmatched junction bases numbered 9, after V lost 0 bases and J lost 3 bases. This CDR3 has 16 residues. CDR1 SQVTM and CDR2 ANQGSEA come from the germline V gene. The CDR3 DNA reads as TGCAGCGTTGAAGATACCCCGGCGGGAGCGACAGATACGCAGTATTTT. Translating it yields CSVEDTPAGATDTQYF.

Only a few counts were recorded for this clonotype. The rearrangement joins TRBV2 to TRBJ2-3; perhaps TRBD2 as D (6 bases). The CDR3 spans 16 residues. Germline loops: CDR1 SNHLY, CDR2 FYNNEI. Trimming left V 10 bases short and J 2 bases short, with 22 bases between. The CDR3 here is CAIRDSTKIVTDTQYF. The CDR3 region has the DNA TGTGCCATACGGGACTCAACGAAGATAGTCACAGATACGCAGTATTTT.

The V gene is TRBV29-1, the J gene TRBJ2-2; a weak D match, TRBD2 (5 bases). The CDR3 sequence is 13 residues long. The germline V gene has CDR1 SQVTM and CDR2 ANQGSEA. The germline V and J ends were trimmed by 0 bases and 6 bases, with 8 bases remaining between them. CDR3 DNA: TGCAGCGTTGAAGATCGAGGGCCCGGGGAGCTGTTTTTT. Translation gives CSVEDRGPGELFF.

This clonotype was seen once. This chain joins TRBV9 and TRBJ1-2; 7 nucleotides match TRBD1. Losses at the gene ends were 3 bases for V and 1 base for J; bases not matched to a gene: 6. Germline CDR1 and CDR2: SGDLS and YYNGEE. The CDR3 consists of 15 residues. This chain's CDR3 is CASSARTGLNYGYTF. As DNA, the CDR3 is TGTGCCAGCAGCGCCCGGACAGGCCTTAACTATGGCTACACCTTC.

This clonotype was counted many times. This chain joins TRBV2 and TRBJ2-5; 8 bases map to TRBD1. Trimming cost V 5 bases and J 5 bases; bases outside gene matches: 7. CDR1 is SNHLY and CDR2 is FYNNEI in the germline V gene. The CDR3 is made up of 14 amino acids. The CDR3 DNA reads as TGTGCCAGCAGTATTGACAGGGGAAAGGAGACCCAGTACTTC. Amino acids: CASSIDRGKETQYF. The variable domain in full, with the rest retrieved from reference TRBV2 and TRBJ2-5, is EPEVTQTPSHQVTQMGQEVILRCVPISNHLYFYWYRQILGQKVEFLVSFYNNEISEKSEIFDDQFSVERPDGSNFTLKIRSTKLEDSAMYFCASSIDRGKETQYFGPGTRLLVL.

Many counts were recorded for this clonotype. The gene calls are TRBV27 and TRBJ2-1; 11 nucleotides agree with TRBD2. The CDR3 totals 19 residues. Trimming removed 1 base from V and 7 bases from J; junction bases left unmatched: 15. CDR1 MNHEY and CDR2 SMNVEV come from the germline V gene (reference sequence). CDR3 coding DNA: TGTGCCAGCAGTTTATTGGCCCCCTTCGCTAGCGGGGGGCGTAATGAGCAGTTCTTC. Its translation: CASSLLAPFASGGRNEQFF.

The rearrangement uses TRBV4-3 and TRBJ2-3; a weak D match, TRBD1 (6 bases). Trimming pared 0 bases from V and 4 bases from J, leaving 14 bases between. This CDR3 region has 16 residues. Germline loops: CDR1 LGHNA, CDR2 YSLEER. The CDR3 region has the DNA TGCGCCAGCAGCCAAGAGCCCAGGGGCGCGGCAGATACGCAGTATTTT. The encoded protein is CASSQEPRGAADTQYF.

This clonotype was counted ten times or more. V gene TRBV19 combines with J gene TRBJ1-1, with 7 bases matching TRBD1. The germline V gene has CDR1 LNHDA and CDR2 SQIVND (reference sequence). There are 13 residues in the CDR3. J lost 11 bases, V lost 5 bases, and 11 bases had no gene match. The CDR3 nucleotides are TGTGCCAGTAGTTTCCTAGACAGGGAGAAGGCTTTCTTT. Its protein is CASSFLDREKAFF.

This clonotype was seen ten or more times. V is TRBV27 and J is TRBJ2-1; D gene uncertain. There are 15 residues in the CDR3. Germline assignment: CDR1 MNHEY and CDR2 SMNVEV (reference sequence). Trimming left V 3 bases short and J 0 bases short, with 9 bases between. The CDR3 DNA reads as TGTGCCAGCAGTTTGAAGGGAAGCTCCTACAATGAGCAGTTCTTC. Translation gives CASSLKGSSYNEQFF.

This rearrangement joins TRBV9 to TRBJ2-3, with 7 nucleotides matching TRBD1. Germline CDR1 and CDR2: SGDLS and YYNGEE. V gave up 4 bases and J gave up 2 bases; unmatched junction bases: 10. This CDR3 contains 16 residues. The chain's CDR3 is CASSYRQGTTTDTQYF. Written as DNA, the CDR3 is TGTGCCAGCAGCTATCGACAGGGAACGACCACAGATACGCAGTATTTT.

This clonotype was found many times. The chain employs TRBV10-3 and TRBJ1-1; D unclear. Germline CDR1 ENHRY, CDR2 SYGVKD. The ends were cut back, 2 bases at V and 1 base at J, with 5 bases in the middle. The CDR3 has 13 residues. The DNA of the CDR3 is TGTGCCATCAGTGAGGAGCCGAACACTGAAGCTTTCTTT. Translated: CAISEEPNTEAFF.

V gene TRBV3-1 combines with J gene TRBJ1-4; no reliable D call. The germline V gene has CDR1 LGHDT and CDR2 YNNKEL (reference sequence). The CDR3 spans 15 residues. Between the trimmed V and J ends, which lost 4 bases and 5 bases, there was a span of 14 bases. Written as DNA, the CDR3 is TGTGCCAGCAGCCTCGAATTTTCCGTAAATGAAAAACTGTTTTTT. Translating it yields CASSLEFSVNEKLFF.

This clonotype showed up many times. This rearrangement joins TRBV12-3 or TRBV12-4 to TRBJ1-1; D is perhaps TRBD1 (6 bases). The CDR3 runs to 14 residues. V dropped 5 bases and J dropped 4 bases, with 14 bases sitting between them. In nucleotides, the CDR3 is TGTGCCAGCAGTCGGGACACCTTTTCCACTGAAGCTTTCTTT. It specifies CASSRDTFSTEAFF.

V gene TRBV10-3 combines with J gene TRBJ2-3; D is possibly TRBD2 (6 bases). This CDR3 is 15 amino acids long. V shed 4 bases and J shed 3 bases, with 14 bases lying between them. Germline V gives CDR1 ENHRY, CDR2 SYGVKD. Here the CDR3 reads CAISGRDGPTDTQYF. The CDR3 DNA is TGTGCCATCAGTGGGCGGGACGGCCCTACAGATACGCAGTATTTT.

The rearrangement uses TRBV6-1 and TRBJ2-1; 9 positions match TRBD2. CDR3 length equals 15 residues. The V gene end was trimmed by 6 bases and the J gene end by 0 bases; junction bases not matched to a gene: 3. The germline CDR1 and CDR2 sequences are MNHNS and SASEGT. The DNA for the CDR3 is TGTGCCAGCAGATCTAGCGGGATCTCCTACAATGAGCAGTTCTTC. It codes for CASRSSGISYNEQFF.

This clonotype was seen at least ten times. The genes are TRBV4-3 and TRBJ2-7; D unclear. Germline lookup yields CDR1 LGHNA and CDR2 YSLEER. This CDR3 has 14 amino acids. V lost 2 bases and J 2 bases, leaving 10 bases between the germline ends. The CDR3 region has the DNA TGCGCCAGCAGCCAACTTACACAAACCTACGAGCAGTACTTC. Amino acid sequence: CASSQLTQTYEQYF.